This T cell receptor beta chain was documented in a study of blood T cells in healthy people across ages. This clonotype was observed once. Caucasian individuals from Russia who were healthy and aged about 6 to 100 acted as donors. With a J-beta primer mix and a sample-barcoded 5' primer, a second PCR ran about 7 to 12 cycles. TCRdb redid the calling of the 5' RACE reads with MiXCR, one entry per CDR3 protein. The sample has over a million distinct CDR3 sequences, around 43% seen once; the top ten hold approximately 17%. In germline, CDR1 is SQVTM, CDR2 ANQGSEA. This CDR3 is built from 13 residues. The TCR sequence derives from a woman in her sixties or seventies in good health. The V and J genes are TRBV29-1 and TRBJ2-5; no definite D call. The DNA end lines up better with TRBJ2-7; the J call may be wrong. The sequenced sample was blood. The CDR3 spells CSVDVGNRYEQYF. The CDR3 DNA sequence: TGCAGCGTTGATGTAGGGAACCGGTACGAGCAGTACTTC.